A single sample gave rise to the 20 T cell receptor beta chains below, sequenced in a study of cytomegalovirus exposure and HLA in healthy donors. PCR was performed using 60 Vbeta and 13 Jbeta primers. Clones were sequenced by immunoSEQ multiplex PCR, and TCRdb holds only the in-frame ones, with some missing. Of some 100,000 clones in the sample, around 77% were seen once. The material sequenced was PBMCs. The receptors originated from a man aged 50 to 59 in good health and CMV-seropositive.

The chain links TRBV5-1 to TRBJ2-5, with 7 nucleotides matching TRBD2. Germline values: CDR1 SGHRS, CDR2 YFSETQ. The CDR3 has 16 residues. V dropped 3 bases and J dropped 5; count of bases not matched to a gene: 13. CDR3 sequence reads: CASSSPSGGGRETQYF. CDR3 nucleotide sequence: TGCGCCAGCAGCTCCCCCTCCGGCGGGGGAAGGGAGACCCAGTACTTC.

The rearrangement uses TRBV25-1 and TRBJ2-1; TRBD1 matches 8 bases. The germline V gene has CDR1 MGHDK and CDR2 SYGVNS. The trim removed 1 base at V and 9 bases at J, leaving 11 bases unmatched. This CDR3 is 16 amino acids long. The CDR3 sequence: CASSEWGRGRESEQFF. DNA of the CDR3: TGTGCCAGCAGTGAATGGGGCAGGGGGCGCGAAAGTGAGCAGTTCTTC.

This clone was seen only a few times. The chain joins TRBV6-1 to TRBJ1-1; maybe TRBD1 (6 bases). Germline V CDR1 and CDR2: MNHNS, SASEGT. CDR3 size: 21 residues. V shed 1 base and J shed 3 bases, with 30 bases lying between them. In DNA, the CDR3 is TGTGCCAGCAGTGAAGAGGGCGGGGGGCTGGGTTTTTGGGCCAAGCACACTGAAGCTTTCTTT. This translates into CASSEEGGGLGFWAKHTEAFF.

The genes are TRBV6-1 and TRBJ1-3; no clear D. V was clipped by 7 bases and J by 0 bases, with 10 bases between them. Germline CDR1 and CDR2: MNHNS and SASEGT. The CDR3 covers 14 residues. CDR3 nucleotides: TGTGCCAGCAATATGCGGAGCTCTGGAAACACCATATATTTT. Translation gives CASNMRSSGNTIYF.

This sequence joins TRBV7-2 and TRBJ1-2, with D possibly matching TRBD1 (5 bases). In germline, CDR1 is SGHTA, CDR2 FQGNSA. The germline V and J ends were trimmed by 5 bases and 6 bases, with 16 bases remaining between them. This CDR3 region has 14 residues. The CDR3, as DNA: TGTGCCAGCAGCCCCCAAGGGGCTTCAGATGGCTACACCTTC. This gives the protein CASSPQGASDGYTF.

J is TRBJ2-5 and V is TRBV5-1, with TRBD1 matching 7 bases. Germline CDR1 reads SGHRS; CDR2 reads YFSETQ. V dropped 0 bases and J dropped 5; count of bases not matched to a gene: 7. The CDR3 loop spans 15 amino acids. DNA of the CDR3: TGCGCCAGCAGCTTGGCGGACAGGTATCGGGAGACCCAGTACTTC. This gives the protein CASSLADRYRETQYF.

The chain employs TRBV19 and TRBJ1-5; D not certain. Trimming cost V 3 bases and J 2 bases, with 14 bases left between them. The CDR3 consists of 16 residues. Germline loops: CDR1 LNHDA, CDR2 SQIVND (reference sequence). The CDR3 here is CASSIADNRRNQPQHF. CDR3 bases: TGTGCCAGTAGTATTGCCGACAACCGGCGCAATCAGCCCCAGCATTTT.

The V and J genes are TRBV10-3 and TRBJ1-2; 9 bases line up with TRBD1. The CDR3 covers 14 residues. Germline trimming cut 3 bases from V and 6 bases from J; bases unmatched to any gene: 5. Per germline, CDR1 ENHRY and CDR2 SYGVKD. The CDR3 nucleotides are TGTGCCATCAGTGAAAGACAGGGGGAGGATGGCTACACCTTC. This sequence encodes CAISERQGEDGYTF.

The chain uses TRBV20-1 and TRBJ2-1, with D possibly being TRBD1 (6 bases). Trimming stripped 7 bases from V and 9 bases from J, with 10 bases between. The CDR3 is made up of 10 amino acids. Germline assignment: CDR1 DFQATT and CDR2 SNEGSKA (reference sequence). This CDR3 is CSEGGREQFF. The DNA of the CDR3 is TGCAGTGAAGGGGGACGTGAGCAGTTCTTC.

This chain connects TRBV5-1 to TRBJ1-1; no firm D call. CDR3 length equals 15 residues. The V end was cut by 0 bases, the J end by 5 bases, with 14 bases between. Germline V gene data show CDR1 as SGHRS and CDR2 as YFSETQ. As DNA, the CDR3 is TGCGCCAGCAGCTTGGCCGCGGCGGGGATTACTGAAGCTTTCTTT. Its translation: CASSLAAAGITEAFF.

The chain uses TRBV29-1 and TRBJ1-2, with TRBD1 identical over 9 bases. CDR1 and CDR2 (germline): SQVTM, ANQGSEA. The CDR3 sequence is 13 residues long. V lost 7 bases to trimming and J lost 1 base; unmatched junction nucleotides: 4. In DNA, the CDR3 is TGCAGCGCCCAGGGACAGGGTAACTATGGCTACACCTTC. Protein: CSAQGQGNYGYTF.

Points on this clone: A read error may account for a junction end that differs from germline. V usage is TRBV7-9 and J usage is TRBJ2-7; tentatively, D is TRBD1 or TRBD2 (8 bases each). The germline gives CDR1 SEHNR, CDR2 FQNEAQ (reference sequence). The length of the CDR3 is 13 residues. Written as DNA, the CDR3 is TGTGCCAGCGGCTTAGCGGGGACAGGCGAGCAGTACTTC. Its protein product is CASGLAGTGEQYF.

Here the CDR3 DNA reads TGTGCCAGCAGTGACCAGAGCGGGGGTACCTACAATGAGCAGTTCTTC. This codes for CASSDQSGGTYNEQFF. The chain links TRBV6-4 to TRBJ2-1; 8 positions match TRBD2. The CDR3 runs to 16 residues. J lost 2 bases, V lost 2 bases, and 5 bases had no gene match. Looked up from germline, CDR1 is MRHNA and CDR2 is SNTAGT.

CDR3 DNA: TGCGCCAGCAGTGAATTTAGCGGGGGGGCGGGAGATACGCAGTATTTT. Protein: CASSEFSGGAGDTQYF. The V call is TRBV10-2, the J call TRBJ2-3; 11 nucleotides agree with TRBD2. Germline V gives CDR1 WSHSY, CDR2 SAAADI. This CDR3 is 16 amino acids long. J was trimmed by 5 bases and V by 3 bases; bases with no gene match: 7.

The chain recombines TRBV9 with TRBJ2-2, with a tentative D call TRBD1 (7 bases). Germline V gene data show CDR1 as SGDLS and CDR2 as YYNGEE. V was cut by 4 bases and J by 0 bases, with 16 bases left in between. This CDR3 contains 17 residues. The CDR3 protein is CASSPRGTATNTGELFF. In DNA, the CDR3 is TGTGCCAGCAGCCCCCGGGGGACAGCTACGAACACCGGGGAGCTGTTTTTT.

The chain employs TRBV7-2 and TRBJ1-2; a weak D match, TRBD1 (5 bases). The CDR3 is 15 amino acids. Trimming stripped 0 bases from V and 5 bases from J, with 13 bases between. CDR1 and CDR2 from the germline V gene are SGHTA and FQGNSA. The CDR3 here is CASSLAGQGVYGYTF. The CDR3 coding sequence is TGTGCCAGCAGCTTAGCTGGGCAGGGTGTTTATGGCTACACCTTC. Variable domain in full (rest from reference TRBV7-2 and TRBJ1-2): GAGVSQSPSNKVTEKGKDVELRCDPISGHTALYWYRQSLGQGLEFLIYFQGNSAPDKSGLPSDRFSAERTGGSVSTLTIQRTQQEDSAVYLCASSLAGQGVYGYTFGSGTRLTVV.

This clone was picked up a small number of times. The chain has TRBV5-1 and TRBJ2-1; tentative D call: TRBD1 (5 bases). From germline, CDR1 is SGHRS and CDR2 YFSETQ. This CDR3 spans 12 amino acids. The V end was cut by 4 bases, the J end by 8 bases, with 10 bases between. The CDR3, as DNA: TGCGCCAGCAGCGCCCAGGGCGATGAGCAGTTCTTC. Protein sequence: CASSAQGDEQFF. The full variable domain, with the rest looked up from reference TRBV5-1 and TRBJ2-1, is KAGVTQTPRYLIKTRGQQVTLSCSPISGHRSVSWYQQTPGQGLQFLFEYFSETQRNKGNFPGRFSGRQFSNSRSEMNVSTLELGDSALYLCASSAQGDEQFFGPGTRLTVL.

The chain combines TRBV30 with TRBJ2-2, with a weak D call TRBD2 (7 bases). This CDR3 spans 15 amino acids. With 5 bases removed from V and 2 bases from J, the gap between germline ends came to 15 bases. CDR1 and CDR2 (germline): GTSNPN, SVGIG (reference sequence). The DNA of the CDR3 is TGTGCCTGGGGGAGGGCGGGGGCCAACACCGGGGAGCTGTTTTTT. Protein product: CAWGRAGANTGELFF.

This clone was counted a single time. The chain couples TRBV15 to TRBJ2-7; possible D gene TRBD2, 5 bases. The germline gives CDR1 LNHNV, CDR2 YYDKDF (reference sequence). V lost 4 bases to trimming and J lost 2 bases, with 15 bases between them. The CDR3 runs to 15 residues. The CDR3: CATSKRSGKAYEQYF. CDR3 sequence (DNA): TGTGCCACCAGCAAAAGATCCGGGAAGGCCTACGAGCAGTACTTC.

The chain is built from TRBV4-1 and TRBJ1-2, with D unresolved. CDR1 and CDR2 (germline): MGHRA, YSYEKL. V was pared by 1 base and J by 4 bases, with 10 bases between. CDR3 length equals 14 residues. The CDR3 sequence: CASSQAGSPYGYTF. CDR3 bases: TGCGCCAGCAGCCAAGCAGGATCCCCCTATGGCTACACCTTC.